Sequencing of this T cell receptor beta chain was carried out in a study of STAT5B mutations in CD4+ large granular lymphocyte leukemia. Study-wide findings and caveats: Main leukemic clonotypes were patient-specific, but 20% to 25% appeared at low frequency elsewhere. Top patient clones used TRBV06 genes more often: 8/27 versus 2/35 in controls.

V shed 5 bases and J 4 bases; nucleotides not matched to a gene: 10. The CDR3 consists of 15 residues. CDR1 is LNHDA and CDR2 is SQIVND in the germline V gene (reference sequence). Assay used: immunoSEQ multiplex PCR; TCRdb lists only in-frame clones, some missing. The sample includes nearly 45,000 clones, 80% to 90% of them seen just once. On this clone itself: The antigen is unknown.

The chain employs TRBV19 and TRBJ1-1; 7 nucleotides align to TRBD1. The clonotype originates from a human donor in good health. Sequencing was performed on CD4+ T cells from blood buffy coats. CDR3 region: CASSPRGQQATEAFF. CDR3 nucleotide sequence: TGTGCCAGTAGTCCCCGGGGACAGCAGGCCACTGAAGCTTTCTTT.